This T cell receptor beta chain was captured by sequencing in a study of monozygotic twins with inflammatory bowel disease. Blood was collected, approximately 2.5 ml per donor. Eight cDNA synthesis reactions were run for every sample. TCRdb reprocessed the 5' RACE reads; each CDR3 protein has one entry and no DNA is given. The sample totals around 220,000 distinct CDR3 sequences. This CDR3 has 14 residues. CDR1 and CDR2 from the germline V gene are DFQATT and SNEGSKA (reference sequence). Study findings and constraints: Lower sharing of clonotypes with other individuals was seen in IBD patients than in healthy twins. This was most marked in patients showing signs of disease activity.

Comments on this clonotype: The antigen is undetermined.

This TCR was sampled from a human donor with ulcerative colitis or Crohn's disease, or a healthy co-twin of an affected twin (not recorded which). Sequences were obtained from blood. The chain carries TRBV20-1 and TRBJ2-1; TCRdb gives TRBD2 as the D gene, but with no DNA this cannot be confirmed. The CDR3 spells CSASLAGARNEQFF.